Many counts were recorded for the clone carrying this T cell receptor beta chain. It was with a sample-barcoded 5' primer and a J-beta primer mix that a second PCR of roughly 6 to 12 cycles was run. MiXCR was run by TCRdb on the 5' RACE reads, yielding one entry per CDR3 protein. The profile shows 870,000 or so distinct CDR3 sequences, 29% of them singletons. The CDR3 sequence is 14 residues long. V was trimmed by 1 base and J by 4 bases, leaving 10 bases between them. These data come from a study of blood T cells in healthy people across ages. Sequencing input: blood. This chain connects TRBV12-3 or TRBV12-4 to TRBJ1-2; D is possibly TRBD1 (5 bases). This sequence was found in a woman over 75 in good health. The chain's CDR3 is CASSLEGKGYGYTF. CDR3 in DNA: TGTGCCAGCAGTTTAGAGGGGAAGGGCTATGGCTACACCTTC.